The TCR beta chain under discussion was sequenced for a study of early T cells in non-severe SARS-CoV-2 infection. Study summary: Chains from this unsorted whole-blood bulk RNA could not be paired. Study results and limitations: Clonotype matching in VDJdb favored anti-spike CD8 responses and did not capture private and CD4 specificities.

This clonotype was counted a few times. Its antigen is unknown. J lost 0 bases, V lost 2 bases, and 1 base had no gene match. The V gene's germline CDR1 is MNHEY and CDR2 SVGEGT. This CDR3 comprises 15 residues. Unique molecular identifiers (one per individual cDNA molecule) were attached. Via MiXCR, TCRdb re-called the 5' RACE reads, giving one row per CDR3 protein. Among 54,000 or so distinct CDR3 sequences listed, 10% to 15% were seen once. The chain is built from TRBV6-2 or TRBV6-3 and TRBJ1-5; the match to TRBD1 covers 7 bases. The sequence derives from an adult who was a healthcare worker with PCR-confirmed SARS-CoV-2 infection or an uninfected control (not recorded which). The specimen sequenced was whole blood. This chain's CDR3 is CASSYQGDSNQPQHF. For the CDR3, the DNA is TGTGCCAGCAGTTACCAGGGGGATAGCAATCAGCCCCAGCATTTT.